The entry that follows covers one T cell receptor (beta chain) sequence. Trimming removed 7 bases from V and 7 bases from J, with 10 bases in between. The CDR3 has 11 amino acids. The germline CDR1 and CDR2 sequences are SNHLY and FYNNEI. The source of the sample is a study of blood T cell repertoires in COVID-19. The overall study: The United States, Italy and Spain were the sources of the acute and convalescent COVID-19 samples. From T cells, B-cell-depleted T cells, or PBMCs came the material, which was cDNA or gDNA.

The repertoire was sequenced with immunoSEQ multiplex PCR; TCRdb's copy has only in-frame clones and lacks some. The sample includes tens of thousands of clones, 65% to 80% of them seen just once. The J gene is TRBJ1-2, the V gene TRBV2; D is uncertain. The source of this sequence is a man in his 60s with active or convalescent COVID-19. Material for sequencing was peripheral blood. The CDR3 loop is CASKISVGYTF. In DNA, the CDR3 is TGTGCCAGCAAAATTAGTGTTGGCTACACCTTC.